This paragraph covers one T cell receptor beta chain sequence. Its cognate antigen is unknown. The sample belongs to a study of CD8 T cells in Susac syndrome. Study-wide background: Patients with Susac syndrome had blood drawn and were at that point therapy-naive, on corticosteroids, or on intravenous immunoglobulin alone. Study-wide results and caveats: A relatively small number of individuals underwent TCR sequencing and HLA analysis. Clonal CD8+ expansion in Susac was highest in TEMRA cells and active patients.

RNA was extracted with the RNeasy kit, and a quantity of roughly 0.45 to 1 ug was reverse transcribed using random hexamers. The authors amplified TCR beta CDR3 across 54 Vbeta and 13 Jbeta using immunoSEQ multiplex PCR. Via MiXCR, TCRdb re-called the immunoSEQ multiplex PCR reads, giving one row per CDR3 protein. The sample shows some 130,000 distinct CDR3 sequences, approximately 95% of them seen only once. This CDR3 spans 16 amino acids. V shed 0 bases and J shed 5 bases, with 14 bases lying between them. Per germline, CDR1 LNHNV and CDR2 YYDKDF (reference sequence). Sequences were obtained from CD8+ T cells from PBMCs. This receptor was taken from a human donor with Susac syndrome. The V gene is TRBV15, the J gene TRBJ2-1; tentatively, D is TRBD2 (5 bases). The DNA of the CDR3 is TGTGCCACCAGCAGAGATAGTGGGAGTGGGGACAATGAGCAGTTCTTC. This encodes CATSRDSGSGDNEQFF. The variable domain in full, with the rest retrieved from reference TRBV15 and TRBJ2-1, is DAMVIQNPRYQVTQFGKPVTLSCSQTLNHNVMYWYQQKSSQAPKLLFHYYDKDFNNEADTPDNFQSRRPNTSFCFLDIRSPGLGDTAMYLCATSRDSGSGDNEQFFGPGTRLTVL.